This T cell receptor (beta chain) was obtained from a study of blood T cells in healthy people across ages. Study-wide results and limits: Significant beta diversity loss was already apparent by age around 40, declining roughly linearly. Versus aged donors, long-lived donors had higher diversity and more naive CD4+ cells.

Of note for this clonotype: Its antigen is still unknown. With a much larger clone just one base away, this may be a read error.

Primed by a sample-barcoded 5' primer and a J-beta primer mix, a second PCR proceeded for roughly 7 to 11 cycles. CDR3-containing paired-end reads numbering at least 2.5 million came from each sample. In TCRdb, the 5' RACE reads were re-called with MiXCR into one record per CDR3 protein. The data show about 1,500,000 distinct CDR3 sequences, with 28% seen just once and 7.7% held by the top ten. Each sample yielded at least 6 micrograms of PBMC total RNA. V lost 4 bases to trimming and J lost 7 bases, with 17 bases between them. The CDR3 length is 14 residues. CDR1 is SQVTM and CDR2 is ANQGSEA in the germline V gene.

The receptor was derived from a woman aged 25 to 39 in good health. The rearrangement uses TRBV29-1 and TRBJ2-1, with a weak D call TRBD2 (5 bases). What was sequenced was blood. Here the CDR3 reads CSVGELTKWNEQFF. CDR3 bases: TGCAGCGTTGGGGAGTTAACCAAGTGGAATGAGCAGTTCTTC.